This T cell receptor (beta chain) was recovered during a study of cytomegalovirus exposure and HLA in healthy donors. This clone has only one observation. Researchers ran the PCR with 60 Vbeta and 13 Jbeta primers. Data came from immunoSEQ multiplex PCR; TCRdb stores just in-frame clones and leaves some out. The sample yields over 150,000 clones, 70% to 80% seen once. The CDR3 length is 14 residues. Looked up from germline, CDR1 is MNHEY and CDR2 is SMNVEV (reference sequence). V lost 6 bases and J 0 bases, leaving 6 bases between the germline ends. This TCR came from a man younger than 45 in good health and CMV-seropositive. The chain carries TRBV27 and TRBJ2-6, with D unresolved. The specimen was PBMCs. The DNA of the CDR3 is TGTGCCAGCAGCCAAGCCTCTGGGGCCAACGTCCTGACTTTC. This encodes CASSQASGANVLTF.